Listed here are 9 T cell receptor beta chains from one sample, sequenced in a study of blood T cell repertoires in COVID-19. TCRdb's table, derived via immunoSEQ multiplex PCR, lists solely in-frame clones and lacks some. Of around 170,000 clones listed, 75% to 90% were seen once; the top ten hold roughly 7.5%. The specimen sequenced was peripheral blood. These receptors originate from a woman between 65 and 79 years old with COVID-19, enrolled during active disease.

This sequence joins TRBV6-5 and TRBJ2-5, with D perhaps TRBD2 (5 bases). V lost 5 bases, J lost 5 bases, and 15 bases lay in between. The CDR3 is 14 amino acids. Germline V gene sequence: CDR1 MNHEY, CDR2 SVGAGI. CDR3 residues: CASSRLSRGETQYF. In nucleotides, the CDR3 is TGTGCCAGCAGTCGCCTCTCGCGCGGGGAGACCCAGTACTTC.

V gene TRBV6-6 combines with J gene TRBJ2-7; 9 nucleotides line up with TRBD2. From germline, CDR1 is MNHNY and CDR2 SVGAGI (reference sequence). The CDR3 covers 14 residues. The V segment lost 7 bases and the J segment 3 bases; nucleotides outside the gene matches: 7. CDR3 coding DNA: TGTGCCAGCACCTTTGGCGGGGGGGGCTACGAGCAGTACTTC. It encodes CASTFGGGGYEQYF.

This chain's CDR3 is CASSGQSGEGYTF. The CDR3 nucleotides read TGTGCCAGCAGCGGCCAATCAGGGGAGGGCTACACCTTC. This chain joins TRBV28 and TRBJ1-2; maybe TRBD1 (6 bases). Germline values: CDR1 MDHEN, CDR2 SYDVKM. There are 13 residues in the CDR3. With 6 bases removed from V and 8 bases from J, the gap between germline ends came to 16 bases.

V usage is TRBV30 and J usage is TRBJ1-2; D remains ambiguous. The CDR3 sequence is 13 residues long. CDR1 and CDR2 from the germline V gene are GTSNPN and SVGIG (reference sequence). V lost 4 bases and J 0 bases, leaving 9 bases between the germline ends. The CDR3 nucleotides are TGTGCCTGGAAACCAGAAGCTAACTATGGCTACACCTTC. Protein: CAWKPEANYGYTF.

The genes are TRBV7-9 and TRBJ2-3; 9 bases fit TRBD2. The CDR3 spans 14 residues. V gave up 6 bases and J gave up 2 bases; unmatched junction bases: 3. Germline V gene lookup returns CDR1 SEHNR and CDR2 FQNEAQ (reference sequence). DNA for the CDR3: TGTGCCAGCAGTCGACTAGCGGACACAGATACGCAGTATTTT. Residues: CASSRLADTDTQYF.

This clone came up a few times. The CDR3 DNA reads as TGTGCCAGCAGCTACCGGAGTCAGGGTACAGATACGCAGTATTTT. Translation gives CASSYRSQGTDTQYF. The genes are TRBV7-9 and TRBJ2-3; D might be TRBD1 (5 bases). Trimming cost V 4 bases and J 3 bases, with 14 bases left between them. The CDR3 is made up of 15 amino acids. Germline assignment: CDR1 SEHNR and CDR2 FQNEAQ (reference sequence). The variable domain in full, with the rest retrieved from reference TRBV7-9 and TRBJ2-3, is DTGVSQNPRHKITKRGQNVTFRCDPISEHNRLYWYRQTLGQGPEFLTYFQNEAQLEKSRLLSDRFSAERPKGSFSTLEIQRTEQGDSAMYLCASSYRSQGTDTQYFGPGTRLTVL.

This chain links TRBV6-5 with TRBJ1-5; TRBD1 aligns across 9 bases. This CDR3 spans 15 amino acids. Germline V gene data show CDR1 as MNHEY and CDR2 as SVGAGI. V gave up 0 bases and J gave up 7 bases; unmatched junction bases: 4. The CDR3 DNA follows: TGTGCCAGCAGTTACTCAGGGACAGGGTCCCAGCCCCAGCATTTT. Translation gives CASSYSGTGSQPQHF.

The chain is built from TRBV11-2 and TRBJ2-2; TRBD2 agrees at 7 bases. CDR3 length: 15 residues. Germline V gene data show CDR1 as SGHAT and CDR2 as FQNNGV. V lost 8 bases, J lost 4 bases, and 10 bases stayed unmatched. The CDR3 DNA follows: TGTGCCAGCGAGGCGGGAGTATTGCCCACCGGGGAGCTGTTTTTT. Protein product: CASEAGVLPTGELFF.

The gene calls are TRBV3-1 (or the pseudogene TRBV3-2) and TRBJ2-4, with 7 bases that match TRBD1. CDR3 size: 14 residues. Germline-derived CDR1 and CDR2 are LGHDT and YNNKEL (reference sequence). J gave up 7 bases and V 1 base, and 4 bases lay outside the gene matches. The CDR3 loop reads CASSQGGQANIQYF. As DNA, the CDR3 is TGTGCCAGCAGCCAAGGCGGACAGGCGAACATTCAGTACTTC.